This entry lists 9 T cell receptor beta chains sequenced from one sample in a study of chemoradiotherapy in HPV16-positive cancers. The data were produced by immunoSEQ multiplex PCR, yet TCRdb's version contains in-frame clones alone and is incomplete. The sample lists several thousand clones; around three quarters were seen once. Sampling took place from a patient who underwent chemoradiotherapy. Source of these receptors: a human donor with HPV-associated anogenital cancer.

This clone was detected once. The rearrangement uses TRBV7-9 and TRBJ2-3; D may correspond to TRBD1 or TRBD2 (5 bases each). Germline V gene lookup returns CDR1 SEHNR and CDR2 FQNEAQ (reference sequence). V dropped 5 bases and J dropped 1 base, with 22 bases sitting between them. CDR3 length: 18 residues. The CDR3 nucleotides read TGTGCCAGCAGCCGCCGGGACCTCACACCGACACGCACAGATACGCAGTATTTT. This sequence encodes CASSRRDLTPTRTDTQYF.

In this sample, this clone turned up once. V and J are TRBV6-5 and TRBJ2-3; perhaps TRBD1 as D (6 bases). Deletions cut 7 bases from V and 2 bases from J, with 16 bases between. The germline V gene has CDR1 MNHEY and CDR2 SVGAGI. The CDR3 loop spans 15 amino acids. CDR3 sequence reads: CASTRTVFFTDTQYF. The CDR3 DNA reads as TGTGCCAGCACGAGGACAGTATTCTTCACAGATACGCAGTATTTT.

In its sample, this clone was seen a few times. V is TRBV28 and J is TRBJ2-2, with 7 bases lining up with TRBD2. Germline trimming cut 8 bases from V and 5 bases from J; bases unmatched to any gene: 8. This CDR3 region has 14 residues. Germline values: CDR1 MDHEN, CDR2 SYDVKM. The CDR3 DNA sequence: TGTGCCAGCTTCGGGGGGATCGATACCGGGGAGCTGTTTTTT. Translating gives CASFGGIDTGELFF.

The DNA of the CDR3 is TGTGCCAGCAGCTTCACCTACGAGCAGTACTTC. It is translated as CASSFTYEQYF. V usage is TRBV7-8 and J usage is TRBJ2-7; D not resolved. Per the germline V gene, CDR1 is SGHVS and CDR2 is FQNEAQ. This CDR3 comprises 11 residues. V was cut by 3 bases and J by 2 bases, with 2 bases left in between.

V usage is TRBV5-1 and J usage is TRBJ2-3; unclear D gene. Looked up from germline, CDR1 is SGHRS and CDR2 is YFSETQ. Trimming shortened V by 4 bases and J by 10 bases, and 10 bases separated the two germline ends. The CDR3 is made up of 11 amino acids. The CDR3 here is CASSASRAQYF. The CDR3 coding sequence is TGCGCCAGCAGCGCCTCCCGGGCGCAGTATTTT.

V usage is TRBV7-8 and J usage is TRBJ1-2; D gene ambiguous. Germline CDR1 SGHVS, CDR2 FQNEAQ. Trimming took off 0 bases at V and 4 bases at J, with 18 bases between the two ends. This CDR3 contains 17 residues. CDR3: CASSLAADPSLGYGYTF. CDR3 coding DNA: TGTGCCAGCAGCTTAGCTGCGGACCCCTCTCTGGGCTATGGCTACACCTTC.

This sequence joins TRBV18 and TRBJ1-2, with D perhaps TRBD1 (5 bases). Trimming took 4 bases from V and 3 from J, leaving 12 bases between them. In germline, CDR1 is KGHSH, CDR2 LQKENI. This CDR3 spans 14 amino acids. DNA of the CDR3: TGTGCCAGCTCACAGACCGGGGGACACTATGGCTACACCTTC. Amino acids: CASSQTGGHYGYTF.

The V and J genes are TRBV28 and TRBJ2-5; 12 positions agree with TRBD2. The CDR3 length is 17 residues. The junction had 7 bases not matched to a gene; V was cut back by 5 bases and J by 0 bases. The germline V gene has CDR1 MDHEN and CDR2 SYDVKM. For the CDR3, the DNA is TGTGCCAGCAGTGCCCTCACTAGCGGGGGGTACCAAGAGACCCAGTACTTC. Protein sequence: CASSALTSGGYQETQYF.

V and J are TRBV5-6 and TRBJ2-7, with 12 bases identical to TRBD2. Trimming at V came to 4 bases and at J to 6 bases, leaving 5 bases not matched to a gene. The germline gives CDR1 SGHDT, CDR2 YYEEEE. CDR3 size: 14 residues. CDR3 amino acids: CASSPGLAGPEQYF. Written as DNA, the CDR3 is TGTGCCAGCAGCCCGGGACTAGCGGGCCCCGAGCAGTACTTC.